These T cell receptor beta chains were read from a single sample in a study of shared clonotypes between healthy human individuals. Produced via immunoSEQ multiplex PCR; TCRdb's table is partial and in-frame only. Here the sample spans around 2,100,000 clones, 85% to 95% being singletons. Sequencing used naive CD8+ T cells sorted from blood. These TCRs come from a man aged 18 to 30 in good health. CDR3s include the opening cysteine and the closing phenylalanine or tryptophan. The D gene is left open where the match is weak. The size field is filled for only some rows; it gives once, few, many or a size class.

J: TRBJ2-7
D: TRBD1
size: -
V: TRBV4-1
DNA: TGCGCCAGCAGCCAAGTGAGGGGGCACTACGAGCAGTACTTC
CDR3: CASSQVRGHYEQYF

J: TRBJ2-7
D: -
size: -
V: TRBV11-2
DNA: TGTGCCAGCAGCTGGGACGGCTACGAGCAGTACTTC
CDR3: CASSWDGYEQYF

J: TRBJ2-7
D: TRBD1
size: -
V: TRBV2
DNA: TGTGCCAGCAGTGTCTTCCGGGACAGATCTGTCGAGCAGTACTTC
CDR3: CASSVFRDRSVEQYF

J: TRBJ2-1
D: TRBD2
size: -
V: TRBV11-2
DNA: TGTGCCAGCAGCTTAGATAACCCGGGAGGGGAGAACGATGAGCAGTTCTTC
CDR3: CASSLDNPGGENDEQFF

J: TRBJ2-7
D: -
size: once
V: TRBV27
DNA: TGTGCCAGCAGTTTATCCAGGGATCGCTACGAGCAGTACTTC
CDR3: CASSLSRDRYEQYF

J: TRBJ2-7
D: TRBD1
size: -
V: TRBV6-1
DNA: TGTGCCAGCAGTGCCCGGGACAGCTACTACGAGCAGTACTTC
CDR3: CASSARDSYYEQYF

J: TRBJ2-5
D: -
size: -
V: TRBV11-2
DNA: TGTGCCAGCAGCTTAGGGGTCAGCCAAGAGACCCAGTACTTC
CDR3: CASSLGVSQETQYF

J: TRBJ1-2
D: -
size: -
V: TRBV16
DNA: TGTGCCAGCAGCCAATGGGGGGATGCCTATGGCTACACCTTC
CDR3: CASSQWGDAYGYTF

J: TRBJ2-2
D: TRBD1
size: -
V: TRBV7-7
DNA: TGTGCTAGCAGCATCGACAGGGGTACCGGGGAGCTGTTTTTT
CDR3: CASSIDRGTGELFF

J: TRBJ2-7
D: -
size: -
V: TRBV6-5
DNA: TGTGCCAGCAGTTACACGGGGAGCGGCTACGAGCAGTACTTC
CDR3: CASSYTGSGYEQYF

J: TRBJ2-7
D: -
size: -
V: TRBV4-3
DNA: TGCGCCAGCAGCCAAGGCCAGCAGGGCTACGAGCAGTACTTC
CDR3: CASSQGQQGYEQYF

J: TRBJ2-2
D: -
size: -
V: TRBV6-6
DNA: TGTGCCAGCAGTTACCGACAGATACCGAACACCGGGGAGCTGTTTTTT
CDR3: CASSYRQIPNTGELFF

J: TRBJ1-4
D: TRBD1
size: -
V: TRBV4-2
DNA: TGTGCCAGCAGCTACAGGGGCGAGCTTGTAGGTGAAAAACTGTTTTTT
CDR3: CASSYRGELVGEKLFF

J: TRBJ1-3
D: -
size: once
V: TRBV10-1
DNA: TGCGCCAGCAGTGAGAAAGCCTTAGGGTCTGGAAACACCATATATTTT
CDR3: CASSEKALGSGNTIYF

J: TRBJ1-1
D: -
size: -
V: TRBV5-4
DNA: TGTGCCAGCAGCTACGGAGACACTATATCATGGACTAACACTGAAGCTTTCTTT
CDR3: CASSYGDTISWTNTEAFF

J: TRBJ1-6
D: -
size: -
V: TRBV4-2
DNA: TGTGCCAGCAGCCAGGTAACGGGAGTTAATAATTCACCCCTCCACTTT
CDR3: CASSQVTGVNNSPLHF

J: TRBJ2-5
D: TRBD2
size: -
V: TRBV6-6
DNA: TGTGCCAGCAGCACCCAGGGACTAGCTGAGACCCAGTACTTC
CDR3: CASSTQGLAETQYF

J: TRBJ2-1
D: TRBD2
size: -
V: TRBV6-5
DNA: TGTGCCAGCAGTTACGGACTAGCGGGAGGAAATGAGCAGTTCTTC
CDR3: CASSYGLAGGNEQFF

J: TRBJ2-1
D: TRBD2
size: -
V: TRBV4-3
DNA: TGCGCCAGCAGCCAAGTAGCGGGATCCTACAATGAGCAGTTCTTC
CDR3: CASSQVAGSYNEQFF

J: TRBJ2-7
D: -
size: -
V: TRBV6-1
DNA: TGTGCCAGCAGTGAATCTGCCGCATGGGGAGTCTACGAGCAGTACTTC
CDR3: CASSESAAWGVYEQYF

J: TRBJ2-3
D: -
size: -
V: TRBV5-1
DNA: TGCGCCAGCAGCTTATCTAGCCCCGATACGCAGTATTTT
CDR3: CASSLSSPDTQYF

J: TRBJ2-2
D: TRBD1
size: -
V: TRBV28
DNA: TGTGCCAGCAGCCTCACAGGGGGCTACGCCGGGGAGCTGTTTTTT
CDR3: CASSLTGGYAGELFF

J: TRBJ1-2
D: -
size: -
V: TRBV6-5
DNA: TGTGCCAGCAGTATCGGGGCGTTGGGCTACACCTTC
CDR3: CASSIGALGYTF

J: TRBJ2-1
D: TRBD2
size: -
V: TRBV5-4
DNA: TGTGCCAGCAGCTTGGGACTAGCCAATGCGGTTGAGCAGTTCTTC
CDR3: CASSLGLANAVEQFF

J: TRBJ1-1
D: -
size: once
V: TRBV9
DNA: TGTGCCAGCAGCCCAGGGCAGTTGAACACTGAAGCTTTCTTT
CDR3: CASSPGQLNTEAFF

J: TRBJ2-7
D: TRBD1
size: -
V: TRBV4-1
DNA: TGCGCCAGCAGCCACGACAGGGGGAACGAGCAGTACTTC
CDR3: CASSHDRGNEQYF

J: TRBJ2-3
D: -
size: -
V: TRBV19
DNA: TGTGCCACCGGAGACTATAGCACAGATACGCAGTATTTT
CDR3: CATGDYSTDTQYF

J: TRBJ2-1
D: -
size: -
V: TRBV4-3
DNA: TGCGCCAGCAGCCAGCTCGGGAGTGAGGAGCAGTTCTTC
CDR3: CASSQLGSEEQFF

J: TRBJ2-4
D: TRBD1
size: -
V: TRBV6-5
DNA: TGTGCCAGCAGTTGGGACAGGGCGAAAAACATTCAGTACTTC
CDR3: CASSWDRAKNIQYF

J: TRBJ2-5
D: -
size: -
V: TRBV10-3
DNA: TGTGCCATCAGTGAGTCCCGGGAGACCCAGTACTTC
CDR3: CAISESRETQYF

J: TRBJ2-7
D: -
size: -
V: TRBV11-1
DNA: TGTGCCAGCAGCTTAGGAGTAATTGGGTCCCCCACCTACGAGCAGTACTTC
CDR3: CASSLGVIGSPTYEQYF

J: TRBJ2-2
D: TRBD1
size: -
V: TRBV9
DNA: TGTGCCAGCAGCGTAGTAGGGGGCACGGCCGGGGAGCTGTTTTTT
CDR3: CASSVVGGTAGELFF

J: TRBJ2-1
D: -
size: -
V: TRBV27
DNA: TGTGCCAGCAGATCCTCGGGTAACTACAATGAGCAGTTCTTC
CDR3: CASRSSGNYNEQFF

J: TRBJ2-5
D: TRBD1
size: -
V: TRBV7-9
DNA: TGTGCCAGCAGCTCCTCGACAGGGCTCCAAGAGACCCAGTACTTC
CDR3: CASSSSTGLQETQYF

J: TRBJ2-2
D: TRBD1
size: -
V: TRBV13
DNA: TGTGCCAGCAGCCCCCAGGGGGCGGGCACCGGGGAGCTGTTTTTT
CDR3: CASSPQGAGTGELFF

J: TRBJ2-3
D: TRBD2
size: -
V: TRBV28
DNA: TGTGCCAGCAGTTTAGCGGGGGGCCCCACAGATACGCAGTATTTT
CDR3: CASSLAGGPTDTQYF

J: TRBJ2-7
D: TRBD1
size: -
V: TRBV9
DNA: TGTGCCAGCAGCGTCGGACAGGCCGCCTACGAGCAGTACTTC
CDR3: CASSVGQAAYEQYF

J: TRBJ1-2
D: TRBD1
size: -
V: TRBV30
DNA: TGTGCCTGGCCCCACCAGGGGGAGCATGGCTACACCTTC
CDR3: CAWPHQGEHGYTF

J: TRBJ2-7
D: -
size: -
V: TRBV5-8
DNA: TGTGCCAGCAGCTTGTCACCAGGGTCGGGGTCCTACGAGCAGTACTTC
CDR3: CASSLSPGSGSYEQYF

J: TRBJ1-2
D: TRBD1
size: -
V: TRBV23-1
DNA: TGCGCCAGCAGTCAATACGCGACAGGGAACTATGGCTACACCTTC
CDR3: CASSQYATGNYGYTF

J: TRBJ2-7
D: -
size: -
V: TRBV6-5
DNA: TGTGCCAGCAGTTACCAGGACGGCTACGAGCAGTACTTC
CDR3: CASSYQDGYEQYF

J: TRBJ2-7
D: -
size: -
V: TRBV4-1
DNA: TGCGCCAGCAGCCGAACCGAGGTGGACTCCTACGAGCAGTACTTC
CDR3: CASSRTEVDSYEQYF

J: TRBJ2-5
D: -
size: -
V: TRBV28
DNA: TGTGCCAGCAGTTTTTTGGGGACCCAGTACTTC
CDR3: CASSFLGTQYF

J: TRBJ1-5
D: TRBD1
size: -
V: TRBV9
DNA: TGTGCCAGCAGCCAGACAGGGGTCCATCAGCCCCAGCATTTT
CDR3: CASSQTGVHQPQHF

J: TRBJ2-1
D: TRBD2
size: -
V: TRBV11-2
DNA: TGTGCCAGCAGCCTACTAGCGGGGGGCCCTAATGAGCAGTTCTTC
CDR3: CASSLLAGGPNEQFF

J: TRBJ2-1
D: TRBD2
size: -
V: TRBV4-3
DNA: TGCGCCAGCAGCCAAGATGAGCTAGCGGGTACCTACAATGAGCAGTTCTTC
CDR3: CASSQDELAGTYNEQFF

J: TRBJ2-7
D: -
size: -
V: TRBV9
DNA: TGTGCCAGCAGCGTAGCTACGGACGCCTTCGAGCAGTACTTC
CDR3: CASSVATDAFEQYF

J: TRBJ2-7
D: -
size: -
V: TRBV19
DNA: TGTGCCAGTAGTATAGATGTCAGGGGTTACGAGCAGTACTTC
CDR3: CASSIDVRGYEQYF

J: TRBJ1-1
D: -
size: few
V: TRBV9
DNA: TGTGCCAGCAGCTCGACAGGCCTTGAAGCTTTCTTT
CDR3: CASSSTGLEAFF

J: TRBJ2-5
D: -
size: -
V: TRBV18
DNA: TGTGCCAGCTCACCACCGAATGAGGAAGAGACCCAGTACTTC
CDR3: CASSPPNEEETQYF

J: TRBJ2-3
D: -
size: -
V: TRBV9
DNA: TGTGCCAGCAGCAAACAGGGTAACCCTCCAGATACGCAGTATTTT
CDR3: CASSKQGNPPDTQYF

J: TRBJ2-7
D: TRBD2
size: once
V: TRBV4-2
DNA: TGTGCCAGCAGCCCCCCCCGGGGGGAAGGTGAAGACGAGCAGTACTTC
CDR3: CASSPPRGEGEDEQYF

J: TRBJ2-1
D: -
size: -
V: TRBV30
DNA: TGTGCCTGGAGTGAACCAGGGAATGAGCAGTTCTTC
CDR3: CAWSEPGNEQFF

J: TRBJ2-1
D: TRBD1
size: -
V: TRBV5-1
DNA: TGCGCCAGCAGATTTTTGACAGGGGCCGGCAATGAGCAGTTCTTC
CDR3: CASRFLTGAGNEQFF

J: TRBJ1-1
D: -
size: -
V: TRBV7-9
DNA: TGTGCCAGCAGCTTCCCCGGGGACCCGGTGAACACTGAAGCTTTCTTT
CDR3: CASSFPGDPVNTEAFF

J: TRBJ2-5
D: -
size: -
V: TRBV7-9
DNA: TGTGCCAGCAGCTCACCCCCTCCGGAGACCCAGTACTTC
CDR3: CASSSPPPETQYF

J: TRBJ2-7
D: -
size: -
V: TRBV2
DNA: TGTGCCAGCAGTGAAGCAATAAGCCATACCTACGAGCAGTACTTC
CDR3: CASSEAISHTYEQYF